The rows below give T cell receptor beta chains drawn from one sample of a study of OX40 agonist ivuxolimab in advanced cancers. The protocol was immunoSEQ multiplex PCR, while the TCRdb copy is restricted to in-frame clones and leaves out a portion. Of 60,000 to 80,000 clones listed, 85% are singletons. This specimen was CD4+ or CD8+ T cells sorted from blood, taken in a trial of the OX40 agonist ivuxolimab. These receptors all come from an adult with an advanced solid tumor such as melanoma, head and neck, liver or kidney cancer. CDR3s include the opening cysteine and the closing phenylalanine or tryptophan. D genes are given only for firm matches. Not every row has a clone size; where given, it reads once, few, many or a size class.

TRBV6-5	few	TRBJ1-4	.	TGTGCCAGCAGTATGACTAATGAAAAACTGTTTTTT	CASSMTNEKLFF
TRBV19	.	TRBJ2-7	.	TGTGCCAGTACCCCCGGGGCAACCTACGAGCAGTACTTC	CASTPGATYEQYF
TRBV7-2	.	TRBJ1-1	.	TGTGCCAGCAGCCCCCGCGGCGGGAACGCCCCTGAAGCTTTCTTT	CASSPRGGNAPEAFF
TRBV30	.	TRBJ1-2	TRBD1	TGTGCCGGGACAGATGGCGGATGGTATGGCTACACCTTC	CAGTDGGWYGYTF
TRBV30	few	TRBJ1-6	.	TGTGCCTGGAGTGTAGAGGGGGACCGCCGGAATTCACCCCTCCACTTT	CAWSVEGDRRNSPLHF
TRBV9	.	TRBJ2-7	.	TGTGCCAGCAGCGTAGCTGAGGGAGGTCCCTACGAGCAGTACTTC	CASSVAEGGPYEQYF
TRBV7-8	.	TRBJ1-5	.	TGTGCCAGCAGCTTACTCGGGGCTAGCAATCAGCCCCAGCATTTT	CASSLLGASNQPQHF
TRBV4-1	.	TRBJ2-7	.	TGCGCCAGCAGCCCATTGGCAGGGTTTGAAGCCTACGAGCAGTACTTC	CASSPLAGFEAYEQYF
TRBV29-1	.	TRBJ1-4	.	TGCAGCGTTCACATTCTCGGGACTCTGTTTTTT	CSVHILGTLFF
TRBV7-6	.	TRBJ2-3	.	TGTGCCAGCAGCTTAGCGAGTCGGGGCCTCGATACGCAGTATTTT	CASSLASRGLDTQYF
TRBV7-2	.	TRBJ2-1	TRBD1	TGTGCCAGCAGCTTAGGGGTAAAGCGAGGGGGCACCTACAATGAGCAGTTCTTC	CASSLGVKRGGTYNEQFF
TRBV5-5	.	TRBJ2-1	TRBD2	TGTGCCAGCAGCAAACCAGTGAGGGGGACTAGCGGGAGGGCCACGGGCAGGCAGTTCTTC	CASSKPVRGTSGRATGRQFF
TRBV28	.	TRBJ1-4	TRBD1	TGTGCCAGCAGTGGACGGGACAGGGGTCGGCCTAATGAAAAACTGTTTTTT	CASSGRDRGRPNEKLFF
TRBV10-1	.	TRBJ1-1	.	TGCGCCAGCAGCTCACGGGGGTCGAACACTGAAGCTTTCTTT	CASSSRGSNTEAFF
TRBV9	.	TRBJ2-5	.	TGTGCCAGCTCGGAGGGCCGGGAGACCCAGTACTTC	CASSEGRETQYF
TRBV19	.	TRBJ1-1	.	TGTGCCAGTAGTATCACGGAGGGACGAGCTTTCTTT	CASSITEGRAFF
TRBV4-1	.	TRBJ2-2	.	TGCGCCAGCAGCCAAGATCCAGTAGGGGGGGCGAACACCGGGGAGCTGTTTTTT	CASSQDPVGGANTGELFF
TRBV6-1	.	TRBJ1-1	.	TGTGCCAGCGTGGTAACACAGCTGAACACTGAAGCTTTCTTT	CASVVTQLNTEAFF
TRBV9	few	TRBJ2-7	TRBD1	TGTGCCAGCAGCGTAGGCCCAGGGGGCTACGAGCAGTACTTC	CASSVGPGGYEQYF
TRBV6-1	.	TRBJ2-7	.	TGTGCCAGCAGCGTACAGGATGAGAGCTCCTACGAGCAGTACTTC	CASSVQDESSYEQYF
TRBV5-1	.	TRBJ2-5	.	TGCGCCAGCAGCTTGCAGGAGACCCAGTACTTC	CASSLQETQYF
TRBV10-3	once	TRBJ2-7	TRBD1	TGTGCCGCAGGACAGGGGGGCGAGCAGTACTTC	CAAGQGGEQYF
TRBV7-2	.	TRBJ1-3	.	TGTGCCAGCAGCTTAGCGCACGGATTCTCTGGAAACACCATATATTTT	CASSLAHGFSGNTIYF
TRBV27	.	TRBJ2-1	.	TGTGCCAGCAGTTTAAATACTTACCAGCAGTTCTTC	CASSLNTYQQFF
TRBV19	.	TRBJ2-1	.	TGTGCCAGTAGTATAGGTCGAGGGGGAGCTAAAGATGAGCAGTTCTTC	CASSIGRGGAKDEQFF